The 9 T cell receptor beta chains below all came from one sample that was sequenced in a study of control samples from healthy donors and cancer patients. Only in-frame clones appear in the TCRdb table, and some are missing; sequencing was by immunoSEQ multiplex PCR. The sample has 130,000 to 150,000 clones, about 90% seen once. Source material: blood. These receptors originate from a young man in good health.

The chain links TRBV7-8 to TRBJ2-1; D possibly corresponds to TRBD2 (5 bases). From germline, CDR1 is SGHVS and CDR2 FQNEAQ. This CDR3 is 13 amino acids long. V dropped 5 bases and J dropped 4 bases, with 9 bases sitting between them. CDR3 region: CASSQGGYNEQFF. Written as DNA, the CDR3 is TGTGCCAGCAGCCAAGGAGGTTACAATGAGCAGTTCTTC. Filled out from reference TRBV7-8 and TRBJ2-1, the complete variable domain reads GAGVSQSPRYKVAKRGQDVALRCDPISGHVSLFWYQQALGQGPEFLTYFQNEAQLDKSGLPSDRFFAERPEGSVSTLKIQRTQQEDSAVYLCASSQGGYNEQFFGPGTRLTVL.

About this clone: Other DNA sequences in the sample encode the same CDR3. The rearrangement links TRBV12-3 or TRBV12-4 to TRBJ2-1; 7 nucleotides match TRBD1. J was trimmed by 4 bases and V by 3 bases; bases with no gene match: 0. This CDR3 has 13 residues. The CDR3: CASSLGQYNEQFF. The CDR3, as DNA: TGTGCCAGCAGTTTGGGACAGTACAATGAGCAGTTCTTC.

This chain joins TRBV11-2 and TRBJ2-5; unclear D gene. Germline V lookup: CDR1 SGHAT, CDR2 FQNNGV. The V end was cut by 0 bases, the J end by 4 bases, with 9 bases between. The CDR3 totals 14 residues. DNA of the CDR3: TGTGCCAGCAGCTTAGAAGGGCTTCGAGAGACCCAGTACTTC. Translating it yields CASSLEGLRETQYF.

The gene calls are TRBV5-4 and TRBJ2-1; 14 bases match TRBD2. The ends lost 4 bases at V and 15 bases at J; junction bases unmatched: 9. CDR1 and CDR2 (germline): SGHNT, YYREEE (reference sequence). The CDR3 has 14 amino acids. CDR3 in DNA: TGTGCCAGCAGCACGGGACTAGCGGGGGAGATGCTGTTCTTC. Protein product: CASSTGLAGEMLFF.

This chain connects TRBV19 to TRBJ2-7; 7 nucleotides match TRBD2. The germline gives CDR1 LNHDA, CDR2 SQIVND (reference sequence). This CDR3 has 15 amino acids. The J segment lost 5 bases and the V segment lost 3 bases, leaving 10 bases of the junction unmatched. Written as DNA, the CDR3 is TGTGCCAGTAGTATTCGACAGACCCGGGAGGACGAGCAGTACTTC. Translating it yields CASSIRQTREDEQYF. Using reference TRBV19 and TRBJ2-7 for the parts outside the CDR3, the full variable domain is DGGITQSPKYLFRKEGQNVTLSCEQNLNHDAMYWYRQDPGQGLRLIYYSQIVNDFQKGDIAEGYSVSREKKESFPLTVTSAQKNPTAFYLCASSIRQTREDEQYFGPGTRLTVT.

The chain joins TRBV3-1 (or the pseudogene TRBV3-2) to TRBJ2-7, with 11 bases identical to TRBD1. This CDR3 has 15 amino acids. Trimming took 4 bases from V and 3 from J; bases not matched to a gene: 5. CDR1 is LGHDT, CDR2 YNNKEL, per germline (reference sequence). In nucleotides, the CDR3 is TGTGCCAGCAGCCCAGGGACAGGGGGGGACTACGAGCAGTACTTC. This codes for CASSPGTGGDYEQYF.

The chain joins TRBV4-2 to TRBJ2-1, with TRBD2 matching over 10 bases. This CDR3 is built from 17 residues. Losses at the gene ends were 0 bases for V and 6 bases for J; bases not matched to a gene: 8. Germline assignment: CDR1 LGHNA and CDR2 YNFKEQ. Written as DNA, the CDR3 is TGTGCCAGCAGCCAAGAGGCTAGCGGGGGCCTAGTCAATGAGCAGTTCTTC. This codes for CASSQEASGGLVNEQFF.

J is TRBJ2-7 and V is TRBV5-4; D is possibly TRBD1 or TRBD2 (6 bases each). This CDR3 comprises 13 residues. Germline V gene lookup returns CDR1 SGHNT and CDR2 YYREEE (reference sequence). V was shortened by 1 base and J by 3 bases, with 8 bases between the two germline ends. CDR3 residues: CASSLRGVYEQYF. CDR3 sequence (DNA): TGTGCCAGCAGCTTGAGGGGGGTCTACGAGCAGTACTTC.

V is TRBV6-5 and J is TRBJ1-1; D gene unclear. The CDR3 length is 13 residues. V lost 2 bases and J 0 bases, leaving 4 bases between the germline ends. Per the germline V gene, CDR1 is MNHEY and CDR2 is SVGAGI. CDR3 bases: TGTGCCAGCAGTTACGCTCTGAACACTGAAGCTTTCTTT. Its protein product is CASSYALNTEAFF.